The subject of this entry is one TCR beta chain. Its cognate antigen is unknown. CDR1 is SGHRS, CDR2 YFSETQ, per germline. The CDR3 is 14 residues long. The V gene lost 7 bases and the J gene lost 5 bases, with 18 bases spanning the gap. This entry belongs to a study of CD8 T cells in ankylosing spondylitis. Notes on the study in general: Reportedly, matched ankylosing spondylitis synovial fluid was significantly enriched for disease-linked clones. Apparently characteristic of ankylosing spondylitis blood was a TCR beta motif (eight highly homologous variants).

TCRdb recomputed calls from the 5' RACE reads with MiXCR, one row per CDR3 protein. This sample has around 770,000 distinct CDR3 sequences, with around 20% found just once. The source material was blood, either unsorted or a sorted T cell fraction (not recorded which). This sequence joins TRBV5-1 and TRBJ1-1; D might be TRBD1 (6 bases). This sequence was found in a male donor with ankylosing spondylitis. DNA for the CDR3: TGCGCCAGCGGACAACAGGGAGGCAATACTGAAGCTTTCTTT. This translates into CASGQQGGNTEAFF. Drawing the rest from reference TRBV5-1 and TRBJ1-1, the complete variable domain is KAGVTQTPRYLIKTRGQQVTLSCSPISGHRSVSWYQQTPGQGLQFLFEYFSETQRNKGNFPGRFSGRQFSNSRSEMNVSTLELGDSALYLCASGQQGGNTEAFFGQGTRLTVV.